The present entry profiles one T cell receptor (beta chain) with its context. As yet, its antigen is unknown. Recently defined diagnostic criteria classed the Susac syndrome patients as definite or probable. This CDR3 contains 14 residues. Germline V lookup: CDR1 SGHRS, CDR2 YFSETQ. V gave up 0 bases and J gave up 6 bases, with 11 bases separating them. The sample originates from a study of CD8 T cells in Susac syndrome. Study-level findings and limits: CD4+ T cell repertoires in Susac syndrome exhibited no evidence of clonal expansion.

An input of 0.5 to 1 ug of RNA was subjected to reverse transcription using random hexamers. The amplification used immunoSEQ multiplex PCR on TCR beta CDR3; it spanned 54 Vbeta and 13 Jbeta. TCRdb redid the calling of the immunoSEQ multiplex PCR reads with MiXCR, one entry per CDR3 protein. The table has under 300,000 distinct CDR3 sequences, 90% to 97% seen once. The rearrangement joins TRBV5-1 to TRBJ2-3, with D perhaps matching TRBD2 (6 bases). The sequence came from a human donor with Susac syndrome. The source material was CD4+ T cells from PBMCs. The CDR3 sequence is CASSLAEREDTQYF. The CDR3 DNA follows: TGCGCCAGCAGCTTGGCCGAACGGGAGGATACGCAGTATTTT.